The rows below give T cell receptor beta chains drawn from one sample of a study of blood T cell repertoires in COVID-19. This table comes from immunoSEQ multiplex PCR, and its TCRdb copy is limited to in-frame clones, with some not included. Of 200,000 to 250,000 clones listed, about 83% are singletons. The sequenced sample was PBMCs or T cells enriched from blood (not recorded which). The receptors here all came from a woman aged 40 to 49 who had recovered from COVID-19. CDR3s include the opening cysteine and the closing phenylalanine or tryptophan. A D gene is named only where the DNA matches it firmly. Size values are once, few and many counts, or a class for expanded clones, and some rows have none.

D	size	J	V	CDR3	DNA
NA	few	TRBJ2-1	TRBV11-2	CASSPRAAVYNEQFF	TGTGCCAGCAGCCCGAGGGCAGCGGTATACAATGAGCAGTTCTTC
TRBD2	NA	TRBJ2-7	TRBV19	CASSSEGLGSYEQYF	TGTGCCAGTAGTTCTGAAGGACTAGGCTCATACGAGCAGTACTTC
NA	NA	TRBJ1-2	TRBV28	CASSLRQTNYGYTF	TGTGCCAGCAGTTTACGACAGACTAACTATGGCTACACCTTC
NA	NA	TRBJ2-6	TRBV5-5	CASSLGQSGANVLTF	TGTGCCAGCAGCTTGGGGCAGTCTGGGGCCAACGTCCTGACTTTC
NA	NA	TRBJ2-1	TRBV12-3/TRBV12-4	CASSLDWYNEQFF	TGTGCCAGCAGCCTTGACTGGTACAATGAGCAGTTCTTC
TRBD1	NA	TRBJ1-1	TRBV13	CASSLTGTGVAGTEAFF	TGTGCCAGCAGCTTAACCGGGACAGGGGTGGCAGGCACTGAAGCTTTCTTT
TRBD2	NA	TRBJ2-1	TRBV27	CASSSPTSGLEQFF	TGTGCCAGCAGTTCTCCGACTAGCGGCCTTGAGCAGTTCTTC
NA	once	TRBJ2-7	TRBV5-5	CASSLGQRYEQYF	TGTGCCAGCAGCTTGGGACAGCGCTACGAGCAGTACTTC
NA	once	TRBJ2-1	TRBV7-8	CASSPNRAPYNEQFF	TGTGCCAGCAGCCCTAACAGAGCTCCCTACAATGAGCAGTTCTTC
NA	once	TRBJ1-1	TRBV7-9	CASSLVTEAFF	TGTGCCAGCAGCTTAGTAACTGAAGCTTTCTTT
NA	once	TRBJ1-2	TRBV28	CASSLGPPRIGYTF	TGTGCCAGCAGTTTGGGGCCCCCAAGGATTGGCTACACCTTC
TRBD1	NA	TRBJ2-5	TRBV2	CASSGTVQTQYF	TGTGCCAGTTCGGGGACAGTCCAGACCCAGTACTTC
TRBD2	NA	TRBJ2-6	TRBV27	CASSLQGLAGVFGANVLTF	TGTGCCAGCAGTCTACAGGGACTAGCGGGAGTGTTTGGGGCCAACGTCCTGACTTTC
NA	NA	TRBJ2-6	TRBV5-4	CASSLGFEGANVLTF	TGTGCCAGCAGCCTGGGATTTGAGGGGGCCAACGTCCTGACTTTC
NA	NA	TRBJ2-7	TRBV9	CASSVSSGERTYEQYF	TGTGCCAGCAGCGTATCTTCCGGGGAGCGGACCTACGAGCAGTACTTC
NA	NA	TRBJ2-7	TRBV4-1	CASSQETQREQYF	TGCGCCAGCAGCCAAGAGACCCAGCGCGAGCAGTACTTC
NA	NA	TRBJ2-3	TRBV10-1	CASSIDNTDTQYF	TGCGCCAGCAGTATCGACAACACAGATACGCAGTATTTT
TRBD2	NA	TRBJ2-1	TRBV6-1	CASSEARGTSGSGKQFF	TGTGCCAGCAGTGAAGCGCGGGGGACTAGCGGGAGTGGTAAGCAGTTCTTC
NA	NA	TRBJ1-2	TRBV11-2	CASSLGQYGYTF	TGTGCCAGCAGCTTAGGGCAGTATGGCTACACCTTC
NA	NA	TRBJ1-2	TRBV28	CASSQLYLRGYGYTF	TGTGCCAGCAGTCAACTATACCTCAGGGGCTATGGCTACACCTTC
TRBD2	NA	TRBJ2-1	TRBV5-8	CASSLRGRSYNEQFF	TGTGCCAGCAGCTTGCGCGGGAGGTCCTACAATGAGCAGTTCTTC
NA	NA	TRBJ2-3	TRBV2	CASTRAAPTDTQYF	TGTGCCAGCACGCGGGCGGCCCCCACAGATACGCAGTATTTT
TRBD1	NA	TRBJ2-3	TRBV6-5	CASMPGQGSTDTQYF	TGTGCCAGCATGCCGGGACAGGGGTCCACAGATACGCAGTATTTT
TRBD2	NA	TRBJ2-1	TRBV18	CASSPTGRDSYNEQFF	TGTGCCAGCTCACCAACTGGGAGGGACTCCTACAATGAGCAGTTCTTC
TRBD2	NA	TRBJ2-3	TRBV5-1	CASSGGLVTDTQYF	TGCGCCAGCAGCGGGGGACTAGTAACAGATACGCAGTATTTT
TRBD2	NA	TRBJ2-2	TRBV11-2	CASSGLAGVLGELFF	TGTGCCAGCTCCGGACTAGCGGGAGTGTTGGGGGAGCTGTTTTTT
NA	NA	TRBJ1-3	TRBV15	CATSRTPSPSGNTIYF	TGTGCCACCAGCAGAACTCCCTCGCCCTCTGGAAACACCATATATTTT
NA	NA	TRBJ2-1	TRBV29-1	CSARDTYNEQFF	TGCAGCGCCCGGGACACCTACAATGAGCAGTTCTTC
TRBD1	NA	TRBJ1-2	TRBV29-1	CSVPTGGRGYTF	TGCAGCGTCCCTACAGGGGGCCGAGGCTACACCTTC
TRBD1	NA	TRBJ2-5	TRBV29-1	CSVVPQGARETQYF	TGCAGCGTTGTACCCCAGGGGGCGAGAGAGACCCAGTACTTC
NA	NA	TRBJ1-1	TRBV29-1	CSVEQRGGNTEAFF	TGCAGCGTTGAACAAAGGGGGGGGAACACTGAAGCTTTCTTT
NA	NA	TRBJ2-2	TRBV11-3	CASSFSGRTGELFF	TGTGCCAGCAGCTTCAGCGGCCGCACCGGGGAGCTGTTTTTT
NA	once	TRBJ1-4	TRBV5-1	CASSFPSMAGEEKLFF	TGCGCCAGCAGCTTCCCAAGTATGGCGGGAGAAGAAAAACTGTTTTTT
TRBD2	once	TRBJ2-3	TRBV4-1	CASSQGLASEVVDTQYF	TGCGCCAGCAGCCAGGGACTAGCGTCAGAGGTGGTAGATACGCAGTATTTT
NA	NA	TRBJ2-1	TRBV9	CASSVQGRANEQFF	TGTGCCAGCAGCGTACAGGGTAGAGCTAATGAGCAGTTCTTC
NA	few	TRBJ2-3	TRBV7-2	CASSSEGGDTQYF	TGTGCCAGCAGTTCCGAGGGAGGAGATACGCAGTATTTT
TRBD1	once	TRBJ2-1	TRBV27	CASSRDRKVEQFF	TGTGCCAGCAGTAGGGACAGAAAGGTTGAGCAGTTCTTC
NA	NA	TRBJ1-1	TRBV3-1/TRBV3-2	CASGARRDTEAFF	TGTGCCAGCGGGGCTCGCCGGGACACTGAAGCTTTCTTT
NA	NA	TRBJ1-6	TRBV7-6	CASSLLGRGESPLHF	TGTGCCAGCAGTTTACTAGGAAGGGGTGAATCACCCCTCCACTTT
NA	NA	TRBJ2-3	TRBV6-4	CASSEAHGDTQYF	TGTGCCAGCAGTGAAGCCCATGGAGATACGCAGTATTTT
NA	NA	TRBJ1-1	TRBV9	CASSVSGNTEAFF	TGTGCCAGCAGCGTTTCAGGAAACACTGAAGCTTTCTTT
TRBD1	once	TRBJ2-7	TRBV9	CASSVGDRSYEQYF	TGTGCCAGCAGCGTAGGGGACAGATCCTACGAGCAGTACTTC
TRBD2	NA	TRBJ2-1	TRBV5-1	CASSSLVGGRNEQFF	TGCGCCAGCAGCTCGCTGGTCGGCGGGAGGAATGAGCAGTTCTTC
NA	NA	TRBJ2-3	TRBV6-5	CASGGTWGPDTQYF	TGTGCCAGCGGGGGAACCTGGGGGCCAGATACGCAGTATTTT